The 14 T cell receptor beta chains below were found in one sample sequenced in a study of blood T cell repertoires in COVID-19. Sequenced by immunoSEQ multiplex PCR; TCRdb stores in-frame clones only, minus some. The table has 200,000 to 250,000 clones, more than 70% seen once. Sequenced material: PBMCs or T cells enriched from blood (not recorded which). The source of these receptors is a woman aged 45-60 years who had recovered from COVID-19.

This clone was detected only a few times. The chain recombines TRBV9 with TRBJ2-5; D is perhaps TRBD1 (7 bases). CDR1 and CDR2 from the germline V gene are SGDLS and YYNGEE. CDR3 length equals 15 residues. V was shortened by 0 bases and J by 4 bases, with 13 bases between the two germline ends. CDR3 region: CASSVGQGEVETQYF. The DNA of the CDR3 is TGTGCCAGCAGCGTAGGCCAGGGGGAGGTAGAGACCCAGTACTTC.

In this sample, this clone turned up once. The genes are TRBV2 and TRBJ1-6, with a tentative D call TRBD1 (6 bases). There are 12 residues in the CDR3. Per the germline V gene, CDR1 is SNHLY and CDR2 is FYNNEI. Trimming left V 6 bases short and J 13 bases short, with 13 bases between. DNA for the CDR3: TGTGCCAGCAGACAGGGTGTAGCTCCCCTCCACTTT. Its translation: CASRQGVAPLHF.

The V and J genes are TRBV27 and TRBJ1-1, with TRBD1 as a possible D gene (5 bases). The V end lost 3 bases, the J end lost 3 bases, and 8 bases lay between the germline ends. This CDR3 has 13 residues. Looked up from germline, CDR1 is MNHEY and CDR2 is SMNVEV (reference sequence). The CDR3 DNA reads TGTGCCAGCAGTTTCGAAGGGGACACTGAAGCTTTCTTT. Its protein is CASSFEGDTEAFF.

Notes on this clone: Additional DNA sequences in this sample encode the identical CDR3. The chain is built from TRBV19 and TRBJ1-2, with TRBD1 matching 9 bases. Germline loops: CDR1 LNHDA, CDR2 SQIVND (reference sequence). Trimming took 3 bases from V and 5 from J; bases not matched to a gene: 7. This CDR3 is built from 15 residues. CDR3 sequence (DNA): TGTGCCAGTAGTATGCCGGGACAGGGAACATATGGCTACACCTTC. Amino acid sequence: CASSMPGQGTYGYTF.

In its sample, this clone was seen a few times. The V call is TRBV7-2, the J call TRBJ1-1; D gene ambiguous. The germline V gene has CDR1 SGHTA and CDR2 FQGNSA. The CDR3 runs to 14 residues. V lost 6 bases and J 1 base, leaving 12 bases between the germline ends. CDR3 DNA: TGTGCCAGCAGTTTCCCGGGAGAGAACACTGAAGCTTTCTTT. It specifies CASSFPGENTEAFF.

This chain uses TRBV11-3 with TRBJ1-1; maybe TRBD1 (6 bases). With 5 bases removed from V and 2 bases from J, the gap between germline ends came to 15 bases. Germline V lookup: CDR1 SGHNT, CDR2 YENEEA. This CDR3 spans 15 amino acids. The CDR3 is CASSTRQASNTEAFF. The CDR3 DNA is TGTGCCAGCAGCACCAGACAGGCCAGTAACACTGAAGCTTTCTTT.

The rearrangement uses TRBV4-1 and TRBJ1-2, with no clear D. Germline V gene data show CDR1 as MGHRA and CDR2 as YSYEKL. The V end lost 0 bases, the J end lost 8 bases, and 19 bases lay between the germline ends. This CDR3 has 16 amino acids. CDR3 amino acids: CASSQDGSGPFRGYTF. The CDR3 region has the DNA TGCGCCAGCAGCCAAGATGGGAGCGGGCCCTTTAGGGGCTACACCTTC.

For this clone: In the same sample, other DNA sequences code for this CDR3. The V gene is TRBV5-1, the J gene TRBJ2-5, with a tentative D call TRBD1 (7 bases). The V gene lost 0 bases and the J gene lost 1 base, with 13 bases spanning the gap. Germline lookup yields CDR1 SGHRS and CDR2 YFSETQ. This CDR3 is built from 16 residues. CDR3 region: CASSLGAGGGQETQYF. The CDR3 DNA follows: TGCGCCAGCAGCTTGGGCGCAGGGGGAGGCCAAGAGACCCAGTACTTC.

The V call is TRBV27, the J call TRBJ1-2; possibly TRBD1 for D (6 bases). V dropped 3 bases and J dropped 2 bases, with 16 bases sitting between them. The CDR3 runs 16 residues. Germline assignment: CDR1 MNHEY and CDR2 SMNVEV (reference sequence). The CDR3 is CASSFLPTGRNYGYTF. CDR3 in DNA: TGTGCCAGCAGTTTCCTCCCGACAGGACGGAACTATGGCTACACCTTC.

This chain uses TRBV9 with TRBJ1-1; 8 bases align to TRBD1. CDR3 length equals 17 residues. The germline gives CDR1 SGDLS, CDR2 YYNGEE. Unmatched junction bases numbered 8, after V lost 0 bases and J lost 1 base. The DNA of the CDR3 is TGTGCCAGCAGCGTAGGGGGAAGACAGGGGAGGAACACTGAAGCTTTCTTT. Its translation: CASSVGGRQGRNTEAFF.

This chain uses TRBV7-2 with TRBJ2-3; no clear D. CDR1 and CDR2 from the germline V gene are SGHTA and FQGNSA. This CDR3 is built from 16 residues. V was clipped by 6 bases and J by 0 bases, with 16 bases between them. CDR3 region: CASRISLGPSTDTQYF. CDR3 in DNA: TGTGCCAGCAGAATATCCCTTGGCCCTAGCACAGATACGCAGTATTTT.

The V gene is TRBV7-3, the J gene TRBJ2-5, with D tentatively TRBD1 (5 bases). The CDR3 has 13 amino acids. Germline-derived CDR1 and CDR2 are SGHTA and FQGTGA. Trimming removed 6 bases at V and 7 bases at J, with 15 bases between. The CDR3 sequence is CASSAQSQGTQYF. In DNA form, the CDR3 reads TGTGCCAGCAGTGCCCAGTCCCAGGGGACCCAGTACTTC.

DNA of the CDR3: TGTGCCAGTAGTAGGAGGGACGGGTCCTACGAGCAGTACTTC. This translates into CASSRRDGSYEQYF. This sequence joins TRBV19 and TRBJ2-7, with D perhaps TRBD2 (6 bases). CDR1 LNHDA and CDR2 SQIVND come from the germline V gene (reference sequence). The CDR3 runs to 14 residues. Trimming took off 4 bases at V and 1 base at J, with 11 bases between the two ends.

In DNA, the CDR3 is TGTGCCAGGGAACACCACGGGCCCCGACAGAACCGGGCCTACGAGCAGTACTTC. It codes for CAREHHGPRQNRAYEQYF. V is TRBV7-3 and J is TRBJ2-7; the D gene is possibly TRBD1 (5 bases). This CDR3 is built from 18 residues. Per germline, CDR1 SGHTA and CDR2 FQGTGA. V was shortened by 9 bases and J by 2 bases, with 29 bases between the two germline ends.